This TCR beta chain was retrieved from a study of human T cells and chemical hapten exposure. Study-level information: TCR yields differed between samples (mainly from small differences in pooled library volume).

Extraction yielded total RNA from whole blood (unfractionated). In germline, CDR1 is LGHDT, CDR2 YNNKEL (reference sequence). The V and J ends lost 4 bases and 0 bases respectively, with 16 bases between them. CDR3 length: 17 amino acids. Each cDNA molecule in the library carried unique molecular identifiers. In the source study's methods: There were a median of approximately 100,000 TCRs per sample, with a range from about 23,224 to 750,000. In TCRdb, the 5' RACE reads were re-called with MiXCR into one record per CDR3 protein. TCRdb's processing, not the authors', yielded these V and J calls. The repertoire holds roughly 120,000 distinct CDR3 sequences, with approximately 20% as singletons. This clonotype was counted only a few times.

The clonotype comes from a human donor in good health. The gene calls are TRBV3-1 and TRBJ2-1, with D possibly TRBD1 on 6 matching bases. The CDR3, as DNA: TGTGCCAGCAGCCTAACAGGGTCCACCAGCTCCTACAATGAGCAGTTCTTC. Translated: CASSLTGSTSSYNEQFF.